This entry concerns a single T cell receptor (beta chain). Its target is not known. Using its own MiXCR run on the 5' RACE reads, TCRdb lists one record per CDR3 protein. The sample has hundreds of thousands of distinct CDR3 sequences; 9.5% are singletons. This record comes from a study of identical twins. Findings of the study overall: Modelling underestimated the level of out-of-frame TCR alpha sharing observed in monozygotic twins. Insertions were fewer in abundant cord blood beta clonotypes, whereas memory repertoires showed none of this pattern.

Among all donors, each was a healthy Caucasian. With 6 bases removed from V and 4 bases from J, the gap between germline ends came to 13 bases. The CDR3 has 14 residues. Germline CDR1 SEHNR, CDR2 FQNEAQ (reference sequence). These records were also assigned to another study, of yellow fever vaccine responses in identical twins.

V is TRBV7-9 and J is TRBJ1-5; a possible D gene is TRBD1 (5 bases). This TCR was recovered from a woman younger than 35 in good health. The sequencing sample was made of CD8+ T cells sorted from blood. In DNA form, the CDR3 reads TGTGCCAGCAGTCCGGGACCGAAGAATCAGCCCCAGCATTTT. Amino acids: CASSPGPKNQPQHF.